These 13 T cell receptor beta chains share one sample of origin, sequenced in a study of CXCR3 chemokines and chemotherapy response in bladder cancer (dated by TCRdb to between 2021 and 2024). Library method: PCR. TCRdb shows the sequencer as Illumina HiSeq 2500. Clones were called with MiXCR by TCRdb after fastp trimmed the public reads at Q25, and only in-frame beta chains were retained. One record per CDR3 amino acid sequence lists the most common genes and DNA. Counted in this sample were roughly 1,200 distinct CDR3 sequences; 15% to 20% of them appeared once. 35% to 55% of the sample is held by the ten biggest clonotypes. This material was acquired from a patient whose treatment included neoadjuvant chemotherapy. The receptors stem from a human donor with bladder cancer that did not respond to neoadjuvant chemotherapy.

Relative to its sample, this clonotype is medium-sized. J is TRBJ2-7 and V is TRBV6-6; D is tentatively TRBD1 or TRBD2 (5 bases each). Between the trimmed V and J ends, which lost 6 bases and 6 bases, there was a span of 18 bases. The germline gives CDR1 MNHNY, CDR2 SVGAGI (reference sequence). The CDR3 runs to 14 residues. The CDR3 reads CASRPGASASEQYF. Written as DNA, the CDR3 is TGTGCCAGCAGGCCCGGGGCTTCAGCCTCCGAGCAGTACTTC.

By share of the sample, this clonotype is medium-sized. The chain has TRBV29-1 and TRBJ2-5; 8 nucleotides agree with TRBD1. V dropped 7 bases and J dropped 10; count of bases not matched to a gene: 11. From germline, CDR1 is SQVTM and CDR2 ANQGSEA. The CDR3 is 12 amino acids. The chain's CDR3 is CSAGQGGWGQYF. The CDR3 DNA follows: TGCAGCGCTGGACAGGGAGGATGGGGCCAGTACTTC.

This clonotype is labeled medium-sized. V usage is TRBV5-6 and J usage is TRBJ2-7; D is possibly TRBD1 (6 bases). The ends were cut back, 4 bases at V and 3 bases at J, with 11 bases in the middle. The CDR3 spans 13 residues. CDR1 and CDR2 from the germline V gene are SGHDT and YYEEEE. The CDR3 DNA reads TGTGCCAGCAGCAATCAGGGGCGCTACGAGCAGTACTTC. It codes for CASSNQGRYEQYF.

This clonotype was seen repeatedly, ten times or more. The CDR3 DNA is TGTGCCAGCAGTAGAACCGGGACAGACTCTGGAAACACCATATATTTT. Its translation: CASSRTGTDSGNTIYF. V usage is TRBV9 and J usage is TRBJ1-3; TRBD1 matches 7 bases. In germline, CDR1 is SGDLS, CDR2 YYNGEE. The CDR3 length is 16 residues. V shed 5 bases and J 0 bases; nucleotides not matched to a gene: 8.

Many counts were recorded for this clonotype. The rearrangement uses TRBV6-5 and TRBJ2-7; 7 bases agree with TRBD2. Germline V CDR1 and CDR2: MNHEY, SVGAGI. The CDR3 runs to 15 residues. V lost 0 bases and J lost 3; bases outside the gene matches: 5. The CDR3 sequence is CASSYSTGGRYEQYF. CDR3 nucleotides: TGTGCCAGCAGTTACTCGACGGGAGGACGCTACGAGCAGTACTTC.

Sample share makes this clonotype large. This chain links TRBV6-6 with TRBJ1-1; D uncertain. CDR3 length equals 15 residues. Germline CDR1 MNHNY, CDR2 SVGAGI (reference sequence). V gave up 4 bases and J gave up 6 bases, with 18 bases separating them. CDR3: CASSFSGPRLAEAFF. In DNA, the CDR3 is TGTGCCAGCAGTTTCTCCGGGCCGCGGTTGGCTGAAGCTTTCTTT.

This clonotype is deemed medium-sized. The chain is built from TRBV20-1 and TRBJ2-3; 8 nucleotides agree with TRBD2. The V segment lost 6 bases and the J segment 6 bases; nucleotides outside the gene matches: 11. The CDR3 contains 14 residues. The germline CDR1 and CDR2 sequences are DFQATT and SNEGSKA (reference sequence). CDR3 residues: CSAERGPEVDTQYF. The CDR3 DNA is TGCAGTGCAGAGCGGGGGCCCGAAGTGGATACGCAGTATTTT.

In its sample, this clonotype was seen many times. The chain recombines TRBV11-3 with TRBJ2-2, with 8 positions matching TRBD2. V trimming: 5 bases; J trimming: 4 bases; junction bases outside the gene matches: 9. The germline V gene has CDR1 SGHNT and CDR2 YENEEA. The CDR3 runs to 16 residues. The CDR3 region has the DNA TGTGCCAGCAGCCCTGCCGGGGGGGCACCCACCGGGGAGCTGTTTTTT. Its protein is CASSPAGGAPTGELFF.

Relative to its sample, this clonotype is medium-sized. The chain uses TRBV24-1 and TRBJ2-3, with 7 nucleotides matching TRBD1. Germline V gene sequence: CDR1 KGHDR, CDR2 SFDVKD. J lost 2 bases, V lost 5 bases, and 6 bases had no gene match. The CDR3 has 15 amino acids. In DNA, the CDR3 is TGTGCCACCAGTGCCAGGACAGGATTCACAGATACGCAGTATTTT. Amino acids: CATSARTGFTDTQYF.

This clonotype is labeled as medium-sized. This chain connects TRBV6-2 or TRBV6-3 to TRBJ2-7, with 9 bases identical to TRBD1. The CDR3 covers 14 residues. The germline gives CDR1 MNHEY, CDR2 SVGEGT. J lost 4 bases, V lost 6 bases, and 7 bases had no gene match. CDR3 region: CASSPQGARYEQYF. In nucleotides, the CDR3 is TGTGCCAGCAGCCCACAGGGGGCTAGGTACGAGCAGTACTTC.

This clonotype was counted ten times or more. This rearrangement joins TRBV2 to TRBJ2-2; D is perhaps TRBD1 (5 bases). The V end lost 4 bases, the J end lost 6 bases, and 15 bases lay between the germline ends. CDR3 size: 15 residues. Germline CDR1 reads SNHLY; CDR2 reads FYNNEI. CDR3 sequence reads: CASSAGAVAPGELFF. The CDR3 nucleotides are TGTGCCAGCAGTGCTGGGGCAGTAGCTCCCGGGGAGCTGTTTTTT.

By share of the sample, this clonotype is medium-sized. The gene calls are TRBV6-5 and TRBJ2-5; tentatively, D is TRBD1 (9 bases). Germline loops: CDR1 MNHEY, CDR2 SVGAGI. Trimming stripped 5 bases from V and 4 bases from J, with 20 bases between. The CDR3 totals 16 residues. The CDR3 sequence: CASSRSGGTGLETQYF. CDR3 nucleotides: TGTGCCAGCAGTCGCTCGGGAGGGACAGGGTTAGAGACCCAGTACTTC.

Ten or more counts support this clonotype. CDR3 loop: CASSEFGITETGELFF. The CDR3 nucleotides are TGTGCCAGCAGTGAATTCGGGATTACCGAAACCGGGGAGCTGTTTTTT. This chain uses TRBV25-1 with TRBJ2-2, with a tentative D call TRBD2 (5 bases). The CDR3 is made up of 16 amino acids. Germline lookup yields CDR1 MGHDK and CDR2 SYGVNS. With 1 base removed from V and 5 bases from J, the gap between germline ends came to 14 bases.